This T cell receptor beta chain comes out of a study of blood T cell repertoires in COVID-19. This clone was seen once. Original analysis: Amplification with reference gene primers provided the estimates of nucleated cell counts. Clones were read by immunoSEQ multiplex PCR, and TCRdb kept only the in-frame ones, dropping some. Clonal size and the V and J genes are those of that table, whereas D and trimming came from the DNA. This sample has some 90,000 clones, with around nine tenths found just once. Sequenced material: peripheral blood. The receptor's source is a woman aged 45-65 years in a cohort sampled during active COVID-19.

The CDR3 sequence: CASTSGQSTGELFF. In DNA, the CDR3 is TGTGCCAGCACCTCGGGACAGTCGACCGGGGAGCTGTTTTTT. The chain carries TRBV5-4 and TRBJ2-2, with 7 nucleotides matching TRBD1. V lost 6 bases, J lost 5 bases, and 7 bases stayed unmatched. This CDR3 region has 14 residues. Germline V CDR1 and CDR2: SGHNT, YYREEE (reference sequence).